The 21 T cell receptor beta chains below were found in one sample sequenced in a study of blood T cell repertoires in COVID-19. Using immunoSEQ multiplex PCR, the repertoire was profiled, and TCRdb retains in-frame clones only, with some absent. The table has approximately 350,000 clones, 83% seen once. The specimen was PBMCs or T cells enriched from blood (not recorded which). The receptor source for this set is a woman in her forties or fifties who had recovered from COVID-19.

The chain links TRBV18 to TRBJ1-6, with D possibly TRBD1 on 5 matching bases. Germline V CDR1 and CDR2: KGHSH, LQKENI. V lost 3 bases and J 1 base, leaving 10 bases between the germline ends. This CDR3 contains 16 residues. DNA of the CDR3: TGTGCCAGCTCACCCCAGGGAAGTTCCTATAATTCACCCCTCCACTTT. Its protein product is CASSPQGSSYNSPLHF.

The rearrangement joins TRBV5-6 to TRBJ2-2; 10 bases agree with TRBD1. Losses at the gene ends were 0 bases for V and 5 bases for J; bases not matched to a gene: 4. The CDR3 runs 16 residues. Germline CDR1 is SGHDT and CDR2 is YYEEEE. The CDR3 nucleotides read TGTGCCAGCAGCTTGGGGGACAGGGGTGGAACCGGGGAGCTGTTTTTT. This sequence encodes CASSLGDRGGTGELFF.

The rearrangement links TRBV7-2 to TRBJ2-1; D may be TRBD2 (5 bases). V gave up 5 bases and J gave up 10 bases, with 12 bases separating them. Germline loops: CDR1 SGHTA, CDR2 FQGNSA. The CDR3 runs to 12 residues. This CDR3 is CASSRPRREQFF. CDR3 bases: TGTGCCAGCAGCCGACCCCGGAGGGAGCAGTTCTTC. The entire variable domain, with the rest obtained from reference TRBV7-2 and TRBJ2-1, is as follows: GAGVSQSPSNKVTEKGKDVELRCDPISGHTALYWYRQSLGQGLEFLIYFQGNSAPDKSGLPSDRFSAERTGGSVSTLTIQRTQQEDSAVYLCASSRPRREQFFGPGTRLTVL.

The chain recombines TRBV19 with TRBJ2-6, with 7 positions matching TRBD1. V was clipped by 3 bases and J by 0 bases; unmatched bases: 5. The CDR3 is 17 amino acids. Germline V gene sequence: CDR1 LNHDA, CDR2 SQIVND (reference sequence). The CDR3 loop is CASSIRGQTSGANVLTF. The CDR3 DNA reads TGTGCCAGTAGTATTCGGGGACAGACCTCTGGGGCCAACGTCCTGACTTTC.

This clone has only one observation. This rearrangement joins TRBV29-1 to TRBJ1-2; D is unresolved. V dropped 5 bases and J dropped 6 bases, with 16 bases sitting between them. Germline CDR1 reads SQVTM; CDR2 reads ANQGSEA. The CDR3 contains 13 residues. CDR3 sequence: CSVLFLRVDGYTF. The DNA of the CDR3 is TGCAGCGTTCTGTTCTTGAGGGTTGATGGCTACACCTTC.

The rearrangement uses TRBV5-1 and TRBJ1-6, with 7 positions matching TRBD1. The V segment lost 4 bases and the J segment 5 bases; nucleotides outside the gene matches: 6. CDR1 is SGHRS, CDR2 YFSETQ, per germline. This CDR3 is built from 15 residues. CDR3 DNA: TGCGCCAGCAGCACCAGACAGGGAGATAATTCACCCCTCCACTTT. Translation gives CASSTRQGDNSPLHF.

J is TRBJ1-2 and V is TRBV2; a weak D match, TRBD1 (6 bases). CDR1 is SNHLY, CDR2 FYNNEI, per germline. The CDR3 is 14 amino acids. The V and J ends lost 7 bases and 2 bases respectively, with 14 bases between them. The CDR3 bases are TGTGCCAGCAAGCCGAACAGGGACAACTATGGCTACACCTTC. This translates into CASKPNRDNYGYTF.

This clone was counted at least ten times. This sequence joins TRBV11-1 and TRBJ2-2, with 8 bases fitting TRBD1. Germline trimming cut 7 bases from V and 1 base from J; bases unmatched to any gene: 8. This CDR3 has 16 residues. Germline V lookup: CDR1 SGHAT, CDR2 FQDESV (reference sequence). The CDR3 spells CASKNTGTGNTGELFF. CDR3 nucleotides: TGTGCCAGCAAGAACACCGGGACAGGGAACACCGGGGAGCTGTTTTTT.

J is TRBJ2-7 and V is TRBV27, with a tentative D call TRBD1 (6 bases). Germline assignment: CDR1 MNHEY and CDR2 SMNVEV (reference sequence). The V end lost 3 bases, the J end lost 0 bases, and 15 bases lay between the germline ends. CDR3 length: 16 residues. For the CDR3, the DNA is TGTGCCAGCAGTTTGGCCCGGACAGAGAGCTCCTACGAGCAGTACTTC. This sequence encodes CASSLARTESSYEQYF.

The chain joins TRBV30 to TRBJ1-5; no clear D gene. CDR1 and CDR2 from the germline V gene are GTSNPN and SVGIG (reference sequence). V gave up 2 bases and J gave up 2 bases, with 7 bases separating them. The CDR3 is 13 amino acids. CDR3 residues: CAWSLGGNQPQHF. The CDR3 DNA is TGTGCCTGGAGTCTGGGAGGCAATCAGCCCCAGCATTTT.

The CDR3 DNA sequence: TGTGCCAGTAATATGAGGGGGCTACAAGAGACCCAGTACTTC. Its protein product is CASNMRGLQETQYF. V gene TRBV19 combines with J gene TRBJ2-5, with TRBD1 identical over 7 bases. The CDR3 loop spans 14 amino acids. Trimming took 7 bases from V and 2 from J; bases not matched to a gene: 7. Per the germline V gene, CDR1 is LNHDA and CDR2 is SQIVND (reference sequence).

V usage is TRBV6-2 or TRBV6-3 and J usage is TRBJ2-7; no reliable D call. Germline V lookup: CDR1 MNHEY, CDR2 SVGEGT. This CDR3 spans 14 amino acids. The V end lost 4 bases, the J end lost 2 bases, and 12 bases lay between the germline ends. CDR3 DNA: TGTGCCAGCAGTTTGTCCCCCGAGACCTACGAGCAGTACTTC. It codes for CASSLSPETYEQYF.

This clone was counted a single time. V usage is TRBV5-1 and J usage is TRBJ2-1; 7 bases line up with TRBD2. J was trimmed by 7 bases and V by 0 bases; bases with no gene match: 10. The CDR3 totals 16 residues. Germline-derived CDR1 and CDR2 are SGHRS and YFSETQ. The CDR3 loop reads CASSLGGGGLGNEQFF. In nucleotides, the CDR3 is TGCGCCAGCAGCTTGGGCGGGGGAGGCCTAGGGAATGAGCAGTTCTTC.

The J gene is TRBJ1-6, the V gene TRBV14; 10 bases are a match to TRBD1. The CDR3 consists of 14 residues. The germline gives CDR1 SGHDN, CDR2 FVKESK. The J segment lost 10 bases and the V segment lost 5 bases, leaving 5 bases of the junction unmatched. CDR3 sequence (DNA): TGTGCCAGCAGCTTGGACAGGGGGGGATCACCCCTCCACTTT. Amino acid sequence: CASSLDRGGSPLHF.

The CDR3 here is CASSRGAEAFF. The CDR3 bases are TGTGCCAGCAGCCGGGGAGCTGAAGCTTTCTTT. The chain employs TRBV7-2 and TRBJ1-1, with D hard to call. This CDR3 spans 11 amino acids. Trimming took off 5 bases at V and 6 bases at J, with 7 bases between the two ends. Germline CDR1 SGHTA, CDR2 FQGNSA.

The gene calls are TRBV9 and TRBJ2-1; 8 bases are a match to TRBD2. V lost 5 bases to trimming and J lost 5 bases; unmatched junction nucleotides: 3. In germline, CDR1 is SGDLS, CDR2 YYNGEE. The CDR3 length is 13 residues. CDR3 in DNA: TGTGCCAGCAGTAAACTAGCGGACAATGAGCAGTTCTTC. Translating it yields CASSKLADNEQFF.

The genes are TRBV10-2 and TRBJ1-1, with TRBD1 matching 9 bases. V trimming: 4 bases; J trimming: 0 bases; junction bases outside the gene matches: 6. Looked up from germline, CDR1 is WSHSY and CDR2 is SAAADI. This CDR3 is built from 16 residues. This CDR3 is CASSATGGVMNTEAFF. The CDR3 region has the DNA TGCGCCAGCAGTGCGACAGGGGGAGTTATGAACACTGAAGCTTTCTTT.

This rearrangement joins TRBV12-3 or TRBV12-4 to TRBJ1-1, with TRBD1 identical over 8 bases. V trimming: 5 bases; J trimming: 7 bases; junction bases outside the gene matches: 6. The CDR3 runs 13 residues. The DNA for the CDR3 is TGTGCCAGCAGTGTCGATGGACAGGGTGAAGCTTTCTTT. This gives the protein CASSVDGQGEAFF.

This clone has only a few counts. CDR3 sequence: CASSTGQGATYNEQFF. CDR3 nucleotide sequence: TGTGCCAGCTCAACTGGACAGGGGGCTACCTACAATGAGCAGTTCTTC. J is TRBJ2-1 and V is TRBV18; 11 bases are shared with TRBD1. The V segment lost 5 bases and the J segment 2 bases; nucleotides outside the gene matches: 5. Per germline, CDR1 KGHSH and CDR2 LQKENI. This CDR3 contains 16 residues.

In DNA, the CDR3 is TGTGCCAGCAGCCCCTTGGGACAGCAAGAGACCCAGTACTTC. Its translation is CASSPLGQQETQYF. The chain employs TRBV27 and TRBJ2-5; TRBD1 matches at 7 bases. The germline CDR1 and CDR2 sequences are MNHEY and SMNVEV (reference sequence). V lost 6 bases, J lost 2 bases, and 6 bases stayed unmatched. The CDR3 totals 14 residues.

This rearrangement joins TRBV9 to TRBJ1-6; D is possibly TRBD1 (6 bases). Per the germline V gene, CDR1 is SGDLS and CDR2 is YYNGEE. The CDR3 is 17 residues long. Trimming stripped 3 bases from V and 0 bases from J, with 13 bases between. The CDR3 protein is CASSGGGSSSYNSPLHF. CDR3 DNA sequence: TGTGCCAGCAGCGGGGGGGGCTCCAGCTCCTATAATTCACCCCTCCACTTT. Full variable domain (rest looked up from reference TRBV9 and TRBJ1-6): DSGVTQTPKHLITATGQRVTLRCSPRSGDLSVYWYQQSLDQGLQFLIQYYNGEERAKGNILERFSAQQFPDLHSELNLSSLELGDSALYFCASSGGGSSSYNSPLHFGNGTRLTVT.